These 3 T cell receptor beta chains came from one sample sequenced in a study of blood T cell repertoires in COVID-19. Assay used: immunoSEQ multiplex PCR; TCRdb lists only in-frame clones, some missing. The repertoire holds roughly 34,000 clones, with 80% to 90% as singletons. Sequenced input: peripheral blood. These TCRs come from a man in his sixties with active COVID-19.

The chain couples TRBV10-3 to TRBJ2-7, with 8 bases aligning to TRBD1. Per germline, CDR1 ENHRY and CDR2 SYGVKD. J lost 2 bases, V lost 4 bases, and 7 bases had no gene match. The CDR3 is 15 amino acids. The CDR3 reads CAISGSDRVTYEQYF. The DNA for the CDR3 is TGTGCCATCAGTGGGTCGGACAGGGTAACCTACGAGCAGTACTTC.

The genes are TRBV9 and TRBJ2-5, with D maybe TRBD2 (6 bases). The CDR3 covers 14 residues. Trimming stripped 3 bases from V and 0 bases from J, with 9 bases between. Germline loops: CDR1 SGDLS, CDR2 YYNGEE. CDR3: CASSDGGYQETQYF. The CDR3, as DNA: TGTGCCAGCAGCGATGGGGGGTACCAAGAGACCCAGTACTTC.

The rearrangement joins TRBV5-4 to TRBJ2-7; TRBD2 might be the D (6 bases). Germline CDR1 is SGHNT and CDR2 is YYREEE (reference sequence). This CDR3 has 15 amino acids. Trimming pared 4 bases from V and 0 bases from J, leaving 14 bases between. In DNA form, the CDR3 reads TGTGCCAGCAGCCTCCGGGTGGGAGGCTCCTACGAGCAGTACTTC. This sequence encodes CASSLRVGGSYEQYF.